Listed below are T cell receptor beta chains from one sample, sequenced in a study of blood T cells in healthy people across ages. Each CDR3 protein gets one entry after TCRdb re-called the 5' RACE reads with MiXCR. The table lists roughly 830,000 distinct CDR3 sequences, roughly 60% of them singletons. Sequenced sample: blood. The receptors stem from a man aged 30 to 45 in good health. The CDR3 runs from the conserved cysteine through the conserved F or W. D genes are given only for firm matches. Size tells how often a clone was seen (once, few, many) or the class of an expanded clone, and some rows leave it out.

J,length,D,size,V,CDR3,DNA
TRBJ2-3,11,NA,NA,TRBV20-1,CSAPLPATQYF,TGCAGTGCCCCCCTTCCTGCTACGCAGTATTTT
TRBJ2-5,13,TRBD1,NA,TRBV6-2/TRBV6-3,CASSGQGTYEEYF,TGTGCCAGCAGCGGACAGGGGACCTACGAGGAGTACTTC
TRBJ1-4,12,NA,few,TRBV20-1,CSARTGNEKLFF,TGCAGTGCTAGGACGGGTAATGAAAAACTGTTTTTT
TRBJ2-7,14,NA,NA,TRBV2,CASSAPVQGSEQYF,TGTGCCAGCAGTGCCCCGGTGCAGGGTAGCGAGCAGTACTTC
TRBJ2-3,13,NA,NA,TRBV5-1,CASSLSPSLAQYF,TGCGCCAGCAGCTTGTCGCCCTCTTTGGCGCAGTATTTT
TRBJ1-5,14,NA,few,TRBV6-1,CASSDGRGGAPQHF,TGTGCCAGCAGTGATGGTAGAGGGGGAGCGCCCCAGCATTTT
TRBJ2-7,15,NA,few,TRBV7-3,CASSLSVGSGYEQYF,TGTGCCAGCAGCTTAAGCGTTGGTAGCGGCTACGAGCAGTACTTC
TRBJ1-2,14,NA,NA,TRBV6-5,CASKRTASNYGYTF,TGTGCCAGCAAGCGGACAGCGTCCAACTATGGCTACACCTTC
TRBJ2-5,15,TRBD2,NA,TRBV7-2,CASSYAGGGQETQYF,TGTGCCAGCAGCTACGCTGGCGGGGGCCAAGAGACCCAGTACTTC
TRBJ2-1,16,TRBD1,few,TRBV5-6,CASSNARDRGRNEQFF,TGTGCCAGCAGCAACGCCCGGGACAGGGGGAGAAATGAGCAGTTCTTC
TRBJ1-2,11,NA,NA,TRBV20-1,CSASPDYGYTF,TGCAGTGCTAGTCCGGACTATGGCTACACCTTC
TRBJ2-7,14,NA,few,TRBV4-2,CASSQGQALYEQYF,TGTGCCAGCAGCCAAGGACAGGCCTTATACGAGCAGTACTTC
TRBJ2-3,13,NA,NA,TRBV10-3,CAIRDLSTDTQYF,TGTGCCATCAGGGACCTCAGCACAGATACGCAGTATTTT
TRBJ2-5,15,TRBD2,NA,TRBV5-1,CASSALAGGAETQYF,TGTGCCAGCAGCGCCTTAGCGGGGGGAGCAGAGACCCAGTACTTC
TRBJ2-5,14,TRBD1,NA,TRBV9,CASSDRGHWETQYF,TGTGCCAGCAGCGACAGGGGGCATTGGGAGACCCAGTACTTC
TRBJ2-3,14,TRBD2,NA,TRBV6-5,CASSLRGGLDTQYF,TGTGCCAGCTCTCTCCGGGGGGGGCTAGATACGCAGTATTTT
TRBJ2-7,13,TRBD1,NA,TRBV20-1,CSARWTGDYEQYF,TGCAGTGCTAGATGGACAGGGGACTACGAGCAGTACTTC
TRBJ2-7,15,NA,NA,TRBV4-2,CASSQVGEETYEQYF,TGTGCCAGCAGCCAAGTCGGGGAAGAAACCTACGAGCAGTACTTC
TRBJ1-2,17,TRBD1,once,TRBV6-1,CASSRGQGGKYNYGYTF,TGTGCCAGCAGCCGGGGACAGGGGGGAAAATATAACTATGGCTACACCTTC
TRBJ2-2,15,NA,NA,TRBV27,CASIESGGVAGELFF,TGTGCCAGCATAGAATCAGGGGGGGTAGCCGGGGAGCTGTTTTTT
TRBJ1-2,15,TRBD1,NA,TRBV7-9,CASSPVWTGDYGYTF,TGTGCCAGCAGCCCTGTTTGGACAGGGGACTATGGCTACACCTTC
TRBJ2-3,14,NA,NA,TRBV10-3,CATKGHPSTDTQYF,TGTGCCACCAAGGGACACCCGAGCACAGATACGCAGTATTTT
TRBJ2-4,19,TRBD2,NA,TRBV20-1,CSAREGLAGPRGAKNIQYF,TGCAGTGCTAGAGAGGGGCTAGCGGGTCCCCGAGGGGCCAAAAACATTCAGTACTTC
TRBJ1-1,16,TRBD1,few,TRBV12-3/TRBV12-4,CASRPSQGGWDTEAFF,TGTGCCAGCAGGCCGTCTCAGGGGGGATGGGACACTGAAGCTTTCTTT
TRBJ2-5,17,TRBD1,NA,TRBV20-1,CSARNPQTGQGWETQYF,TGCAGTGCTAGAAACCCCCAAACGGGACAGGGGTGGGAGACCCAGTACTTC
TRBJ2-5,12,NA,few,TRBV29-1,CSVLNGQETQYF,TGCAGCGTTCTTAACGGCCAAGAGACCCAGTACTTC
TRBJ2-7,15,TRBD1,few,TRBV5-1,CASSFPGTVLYEQYF,TGCGCCAGCAGCTTCCCAGGGACAGTTCTCTACGAGCAGTACTTC
TRBJ2-1,13,TRBD1,NA,TRBV6-5,CASSYGDSLGAFF,TGTGCCAGCAGTTACGGGGACAGCCTGGGGGCGTTCTTC
TRBJ2-5,18,NA,NA,TRBV5-1,CASSRQPGDPFLQETQYF,TGCGCCAGCAGCCGGCAGCCCGGGGACCCTTTCCTCCAAGAGACCCAGTACTTC
TRBJ2-2,14,TRBD1,many,TRBV6-2/TRBV6-3,CASSPGQDTGELFF,TGTGCCAGCAGCCCGGGACAGGACACCGGGGAGCTGTTTTTT
TRBJ2-3,15,NA,NA,TRBV6-2/TRBV6-3,CASREDSSPTDTQYF,TGTGCCAGCAGGGAGGACTCTTCTCCAACAGATACGCAGTATTTT
TRBJ2-7,14,NA,NA,TRBV2,CASRLRGPSYEQYF,TGTGCCAGCAGGTTGAGGGGACCCTCCTACGAGCAGTACTTC
TRBJ2-4,19,TRBD2,NA,TRBV20-1,CSAGPFGLAGGLAKNIQYF,TGCAGTGCTGGTCCGTTCGGACTAGCGGGGGGTCTAGCCAAAAACATTCAGTACTTC
TRBJ2-3,14,NA,NA,TRBV29-1,CSVEGRSSTDTQYF,TGCAGCGTTGAGGGCAGATCTAGCACAGATACGCAGTATTTT
TRBJ1-2,12,NA,NA,TRBV11-2,CASSLGTVGYTF,TGTGCCAGCAGCTTAGGAACAGTTGGCTACACCTTC
TRBJ2-3,15,TRBD1,NA,TRBV7-2,CASSWGQRSTDTQYF,TGTGCCAGCAGCTGGGGACAGAGAAGCACAGATACGCAGTATTTT
TRBJ2-5,14,TRBD2,NA,TRBV20-1,CSAAAGGLQETQYF,TGCAGTGCTGCTGCGGGGGGCCTCCAAGAGACCCAGTACTTC
TRBJ2-1,20,TRBD2,NA,TRBV7-2,CASSSVHRGLAGVYYNEQFF,TGTGCCAGCAGCTCCGTGCATCGGGGGCTAGCGGGGGTTTACTACAATGAGCAGTTCTTC
TRBJ2-5,15,NA,NA,TRBV6-5,CASSYSGPGTETQYF,TGTGCCAGCAGTTACTCCGGGCCTGGAACAGAGACCCAGTACTTC
TRBJ2-4,13,NA,few,TRBV6-2/TRBV6-3,CASSYTHWDIQYF,TGTGCCAGCAGTTACACCCACTGGGACATTCAGTACTTC
TRBJ2-5,14,NA,few,TRBV5-1,CASSFGGNQETQYF,TGCGCCAGCAGCTTTGGGGGCAATCAAGAGACCCAGTACTTC
TRBJ2-5,16,TRBD2,NA,TRBV4-2,CASTKAPGLGQETQYF,TGTGCCAGCACCAAAGCGCCGGGACTAGGGCAAGAGACCCAGTACTTC
TRBJ2-7,12,NA,NA,TRBV25-1,CASGDKNYEQYF,TGTGCCAGCGGCGATAAAAACTACGAGCAGTACTTC
TRBJ2-3,16,NA,NA,TRBV27,CASSLLPGVGTDTQYF,TGTGCCAGCAGTTTACTCCCGGGGGTAGGCACAGATACGCAGTATTTT
TRBJ2-1,17,TRBD2,NA,TRBV9,CASSVDPSGGARNEQFF,TGTGCCAGCAGCGTAGATCCTAGCGGGGGGGCCAGGAATGAGCAGTTCTTC
TRBJ2-7,15,NA,NA,TRBV4-3,CASSQDQVSAYEQYF,TGCGCCAGCAGCCAAGATCAAGTCAGCGCCTACGAGCAGTACTTC
TRBJ2-7,15,TRBD1,few,TRBV9,CASSAGTGGFDEQYF,TGTGCCAGCAGCGCCGGGACAGGGGGCTTCGACGAGCAGTACTTC
TRBJ2-4,15,NA,few,TRBV20-1,CSARDEAAAKNIQYF,TGCAGTGCTAGAGATGAAGCCGCAGCCAAAAACATTCAGTACTTC
TRBJ2-5,16,TRBD2,NA,TRBV7-2,CASSLALAGGSETRYF,TGTGCCAGCAGCTTAGCTCTAGCGGGGGGCTCAGAGACCCGGTACTTC
TRBJ2-7,16,NA,NA,TRBV20-1,CSARSAEGGAYYEQYF,TGCAGTGCTAGGAGTGCGGAGGGGGGGGCCTACTACGAGCAGTACTTC
TRBJ2-5,15,TRBD2,NA,TRBV9,CASSASGGAVETQYF,TGTGCCAGCAGCGCTAGCGGGGGGGCCGTGGAGACCCAGTACTTC
TRBJ2-5,14,NA,NA,TRBV29-1,CSVAGGAHQETQYF,TGCAGCGTTGCGGGCGGAGCCCACCAAGAGACCCAGTACTTC